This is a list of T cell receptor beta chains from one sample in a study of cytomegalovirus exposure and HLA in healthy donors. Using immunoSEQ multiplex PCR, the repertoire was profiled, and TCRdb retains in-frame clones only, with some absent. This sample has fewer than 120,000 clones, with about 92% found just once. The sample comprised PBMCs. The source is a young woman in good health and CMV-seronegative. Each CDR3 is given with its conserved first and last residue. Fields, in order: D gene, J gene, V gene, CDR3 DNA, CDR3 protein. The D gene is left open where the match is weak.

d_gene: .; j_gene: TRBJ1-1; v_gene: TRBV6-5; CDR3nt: TGTGCCAGCAGTTACTCGACAGCTACCCTCTATCAAGCTTTCTTT; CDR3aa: CASSYSTATLYQAFF
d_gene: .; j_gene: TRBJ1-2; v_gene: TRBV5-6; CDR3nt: TGTGCCAGCAGCTCCGAAAACCTAAACAGGGCAGACCTCTATGGCTACACCTTC; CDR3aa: CASSSENLNRADLYGYTF
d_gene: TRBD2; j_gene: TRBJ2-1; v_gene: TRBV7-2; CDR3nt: TGTGCCAGCAGCGCCGGACTAGACAATGAGCAGTTCTTC; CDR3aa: CASSAGLDNEQFF
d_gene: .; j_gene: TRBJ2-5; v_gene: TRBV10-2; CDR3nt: TGCGCCAGCACTCTGGGAGGAATTCAAGAGACCCAGTACTTC; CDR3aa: CASTLGGIQETQYF
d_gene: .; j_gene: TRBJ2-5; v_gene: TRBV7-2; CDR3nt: TGTGCCAGCAGCTTAGCGGGCAGCCAAGAGACCCAGTACTTC; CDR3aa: CASSLAGSQETQYF
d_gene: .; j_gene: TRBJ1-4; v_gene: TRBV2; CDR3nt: TGTGCCAGCAGTCTCGACAGTAATGAAAAACTGTTTTTT; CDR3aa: CASSLDSNEKLFF
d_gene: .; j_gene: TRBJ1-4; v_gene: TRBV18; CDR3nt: TGTGCCAGCTCACCAACTTTGGGGGCAGGTGAAAAACTGTTTTTT; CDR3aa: CASSPTLGAGEKLFF
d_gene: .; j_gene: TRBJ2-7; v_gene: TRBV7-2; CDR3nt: TGTGCCAGCAGCTTATCGGCGGCCGTCTCAAGGTACGAGCAGTACTTC; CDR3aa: CASSLSAAVSRYEQYF
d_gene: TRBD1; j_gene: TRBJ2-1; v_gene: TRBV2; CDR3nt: TGTGCCAGCAACCTAGACAGGGAATCGTACAATGAGCAGTTCTTC; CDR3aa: CASNLDRESYNEQFF
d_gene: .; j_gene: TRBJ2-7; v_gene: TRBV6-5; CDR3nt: TGTGCCAGCAGTTATGCGGACAAACATTCCTACGAGCAGTACTTC; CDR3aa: CASSYADKHSYEQYF
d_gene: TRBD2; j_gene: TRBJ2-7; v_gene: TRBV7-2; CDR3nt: TGTGCCAGCAGCTTGCCTCGGACTAGCGGGGGGTCGAAGCAGTACTTC; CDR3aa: CASSLPRTSGGSKQYF
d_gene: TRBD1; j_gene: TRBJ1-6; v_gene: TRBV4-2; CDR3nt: TGTGCCAGCAGCCAAGAGGGACAGATAGAAACCTCACCCCTCCACTTT; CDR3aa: CASSQEGQIETSPLHF
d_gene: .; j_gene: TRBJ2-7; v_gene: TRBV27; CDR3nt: TGTGCCAGCAGTCATAACAGGGTTAGGTCCTACGAGCAGTACTTC; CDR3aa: CASSHNRVRSYEQYF
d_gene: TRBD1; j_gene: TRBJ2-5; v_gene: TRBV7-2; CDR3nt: TGTGCCAGCAGCTTCGCCGGGACAGGGGCAGAGACCCAGTACTTC; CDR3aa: CASSFAGTGAETQYF
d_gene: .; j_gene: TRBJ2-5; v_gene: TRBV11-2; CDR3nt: TGTGCCAGCAGCTTAGAGTTGGCAGGGCGTGGCCAAGAGACCCAGTACTTC; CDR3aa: CASSLELAGRGQETQYF
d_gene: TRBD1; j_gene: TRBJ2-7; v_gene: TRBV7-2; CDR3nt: TGTGCCAGCAGCTTTACAGGGGCGAACACCTACGAGCAGTACTTC; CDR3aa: CASSFTGANTYEQYF
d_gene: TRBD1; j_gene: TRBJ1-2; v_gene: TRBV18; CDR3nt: TGTGCCAGCTCACCGACGGACAGGAACTATGGCTACACCTTC; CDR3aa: CASSPTDRNYGYTF
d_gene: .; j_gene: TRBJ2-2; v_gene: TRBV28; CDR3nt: TGTGCCATCAAGGAGGGGAGACCGAACACCGGGGAGCTGTTTTTT; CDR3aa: CAIKEGRPNTGELFF
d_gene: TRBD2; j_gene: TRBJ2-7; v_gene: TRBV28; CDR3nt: TGTGCCAGCAGTCCAAAGCGGGATGGTGGCTACGAGCAGTACTTC; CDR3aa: CASSPKRDGGYEQYF
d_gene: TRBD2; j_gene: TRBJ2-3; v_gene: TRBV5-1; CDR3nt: TGCGCCAGCAGCCCGGGGGGGAGCACAGATACGCAGTATTTT; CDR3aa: CASSPGGSTDTQYF